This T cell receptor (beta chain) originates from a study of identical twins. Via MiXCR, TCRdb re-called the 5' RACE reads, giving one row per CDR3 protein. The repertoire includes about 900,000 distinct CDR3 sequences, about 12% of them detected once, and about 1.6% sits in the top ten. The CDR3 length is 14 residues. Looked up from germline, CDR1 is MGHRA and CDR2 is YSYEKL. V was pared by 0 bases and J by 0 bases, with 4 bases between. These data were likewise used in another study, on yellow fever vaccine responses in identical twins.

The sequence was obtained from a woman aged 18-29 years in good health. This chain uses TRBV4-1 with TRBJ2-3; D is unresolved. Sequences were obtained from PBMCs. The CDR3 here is CASSQDHSTDTQYF. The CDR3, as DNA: TGCGCCAGCAGCCAAGATCACAGCACAGATACGCAGTATTTT.